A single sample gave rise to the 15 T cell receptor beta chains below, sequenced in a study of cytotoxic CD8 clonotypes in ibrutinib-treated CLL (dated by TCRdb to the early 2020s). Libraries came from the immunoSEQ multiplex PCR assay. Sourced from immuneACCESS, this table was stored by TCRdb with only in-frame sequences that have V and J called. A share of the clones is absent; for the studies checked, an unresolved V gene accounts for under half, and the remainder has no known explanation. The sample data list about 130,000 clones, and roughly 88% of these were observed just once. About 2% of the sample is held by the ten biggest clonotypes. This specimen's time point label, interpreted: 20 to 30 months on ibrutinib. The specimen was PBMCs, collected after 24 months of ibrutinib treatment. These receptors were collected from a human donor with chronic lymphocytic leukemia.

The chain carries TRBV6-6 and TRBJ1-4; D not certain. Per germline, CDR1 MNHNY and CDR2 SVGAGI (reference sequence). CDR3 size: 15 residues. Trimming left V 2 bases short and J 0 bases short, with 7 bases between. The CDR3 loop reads CASSYGPATNEKLFF. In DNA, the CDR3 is TGTGCCAGCAGTTACGGGCCAGCAACTAATGAAAAACTGTTTTTT.

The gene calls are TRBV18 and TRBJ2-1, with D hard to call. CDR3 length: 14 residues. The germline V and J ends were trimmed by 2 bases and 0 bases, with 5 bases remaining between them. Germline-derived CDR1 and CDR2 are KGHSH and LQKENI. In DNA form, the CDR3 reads TGTGCCAGCTCACCAAGTGTCTCCTACAATGAGCAGTTCTTC. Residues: CASSPSVSYNEQFF.

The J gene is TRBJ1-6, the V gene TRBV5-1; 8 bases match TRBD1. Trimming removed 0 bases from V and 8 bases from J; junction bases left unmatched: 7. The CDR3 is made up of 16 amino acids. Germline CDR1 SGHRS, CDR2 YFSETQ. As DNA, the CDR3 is TGCGCCAGCAGCTTGGGGGGGACAGGAAGAGATTCACCCCTCCACTTT. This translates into CASSLGGTGRDSPLHF. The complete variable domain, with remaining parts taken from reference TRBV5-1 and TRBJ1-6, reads KAGVTQTPRYLIKTRGQQVTLSCSPISGHRSVSWYQQTPGQGLQFLFEYFSETQRNKGNFPGRFSGRQFSNSRSEMNVSTLELGDSALYLCASSLGGTGRDSPLHFGNGTRLTVT.

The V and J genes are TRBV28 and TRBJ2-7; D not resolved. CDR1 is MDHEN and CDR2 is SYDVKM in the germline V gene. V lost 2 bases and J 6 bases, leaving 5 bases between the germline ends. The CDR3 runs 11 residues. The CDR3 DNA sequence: TGTGCCAGCAGTTTAACGCGCGAGCAGTACTTC. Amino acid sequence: CASSLTREQYF.

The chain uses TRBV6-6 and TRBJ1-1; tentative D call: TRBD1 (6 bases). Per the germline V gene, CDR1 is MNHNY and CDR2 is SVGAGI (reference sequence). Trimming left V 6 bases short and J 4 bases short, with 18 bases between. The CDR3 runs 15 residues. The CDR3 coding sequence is TGTGCCAGCAGCCCTACAGGGAGGGGGGCCACTGAAGCTTTCTTT. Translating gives CASSPTGRGATEAFF.

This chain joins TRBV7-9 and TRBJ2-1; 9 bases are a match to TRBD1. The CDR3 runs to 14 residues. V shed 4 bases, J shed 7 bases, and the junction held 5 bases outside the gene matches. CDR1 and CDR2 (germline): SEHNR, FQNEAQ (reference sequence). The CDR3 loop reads CASSSGQGGNEQFF. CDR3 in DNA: TGTGCCAGCAGCTCGGGACAGGGAGGGAATGAGCAGTTCTTC.

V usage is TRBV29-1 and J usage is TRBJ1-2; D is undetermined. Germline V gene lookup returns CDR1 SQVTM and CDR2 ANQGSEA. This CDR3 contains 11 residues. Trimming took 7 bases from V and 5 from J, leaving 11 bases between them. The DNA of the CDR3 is TGCAGCGCTGGAGGTGAATATGGCTACACCTTC. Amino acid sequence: CSAGGEYGYTF.

The CDR3 coding sequence is TGCGCCAGCAGCCAACCCGTGGCAGGGAGCAATCAGCCCCAGCATTTT. It translates to CASSQPVAGSNQPQHF. This chain joins TRBV4-1 and TRBJ1-5, with a tentative D call TRBD1 (5 bases). The CDR3 sequence is 16 residues long. From germline, CDR1 is MGHRA and CDR2 YSYEKL. With 2 bases removed from V and 1 base from J, the gap between germline ends came to 12 bases.

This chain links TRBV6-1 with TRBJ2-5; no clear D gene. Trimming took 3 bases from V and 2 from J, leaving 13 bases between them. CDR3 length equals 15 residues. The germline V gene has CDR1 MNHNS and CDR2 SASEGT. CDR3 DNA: TGTGCCAGCAGTGAGGCCGGAACATTTCAAGAGACCCAGTACTTC. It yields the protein CASSEAGTFQETQYF.

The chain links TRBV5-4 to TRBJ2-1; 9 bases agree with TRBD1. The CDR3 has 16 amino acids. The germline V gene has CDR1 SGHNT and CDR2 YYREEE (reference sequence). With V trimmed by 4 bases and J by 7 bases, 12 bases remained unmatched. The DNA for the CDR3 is TGTGCCAGCAGCGTCAGAGGGGGGACAGGGAGGAATGAGCAGTTCTTC. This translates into CASSVRGGTGRNEQFF.

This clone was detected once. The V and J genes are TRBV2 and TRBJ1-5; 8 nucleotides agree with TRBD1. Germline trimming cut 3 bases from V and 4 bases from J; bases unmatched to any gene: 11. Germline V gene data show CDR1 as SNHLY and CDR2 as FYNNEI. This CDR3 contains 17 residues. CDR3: CASSDDFGGQGNQPQHF. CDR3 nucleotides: TGTGCCAGCAGTGACGATTTTGGCGGACAGGGTAATCAGCCCCAGCATTTT.

The CDR3 reads CASSRGDSNQPQHF. The CDR3 DNA is TGTGCCAGCAGTCGCGGGGATAGCAATCAGCCCCAGCATTTT. V gene TRBV28 combines with J gene TRBJ1-5; D remains ambiguous. The CDR3 is 14 residues long. V was trimmed by 5 bases and J by 0 bases, leaving 8 bases between them. Per the germline V gene, CDR1 is MDHEN and CDR2 is SYDVKM.

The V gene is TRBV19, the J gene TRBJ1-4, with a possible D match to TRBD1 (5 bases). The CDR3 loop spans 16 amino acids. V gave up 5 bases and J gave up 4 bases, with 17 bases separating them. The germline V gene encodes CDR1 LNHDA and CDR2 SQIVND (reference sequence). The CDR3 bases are TGTGCCAGTAGTTCGTTCATGGGGCCCGGTAATGAAAAACTGTTTTTT. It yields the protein CASSSFMGPGNEKLFF. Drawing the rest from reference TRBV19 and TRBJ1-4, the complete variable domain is DGGITQSPKYLFRKEGQNVTLSCEQNLNHDAMYWYRQDPGQGLRLIYYSQIVNDFQKGDIAEGYSVSREKKESFPLTVTSAQKNPTAFYLCASSSFMGPGNEKLFFGSGTQLSVL.

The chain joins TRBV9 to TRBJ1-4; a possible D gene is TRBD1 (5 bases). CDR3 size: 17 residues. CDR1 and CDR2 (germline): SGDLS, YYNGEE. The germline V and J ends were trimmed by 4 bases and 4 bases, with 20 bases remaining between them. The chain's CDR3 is CASSPRQYGGVNEKLFF. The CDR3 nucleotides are TGTGCCAGCAGCCCCCGACAGTACGGTGGGGTTAATGAAAAACTGTTTTTT.

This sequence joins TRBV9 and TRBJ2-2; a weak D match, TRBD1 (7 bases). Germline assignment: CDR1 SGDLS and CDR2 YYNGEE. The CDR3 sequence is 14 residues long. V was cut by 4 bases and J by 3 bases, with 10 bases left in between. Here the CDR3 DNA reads TGTGCCAGCAGCACCAGGGGGGACACCGGGGAGCTGTTTTTT. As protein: CASSTRGDTGELFF.